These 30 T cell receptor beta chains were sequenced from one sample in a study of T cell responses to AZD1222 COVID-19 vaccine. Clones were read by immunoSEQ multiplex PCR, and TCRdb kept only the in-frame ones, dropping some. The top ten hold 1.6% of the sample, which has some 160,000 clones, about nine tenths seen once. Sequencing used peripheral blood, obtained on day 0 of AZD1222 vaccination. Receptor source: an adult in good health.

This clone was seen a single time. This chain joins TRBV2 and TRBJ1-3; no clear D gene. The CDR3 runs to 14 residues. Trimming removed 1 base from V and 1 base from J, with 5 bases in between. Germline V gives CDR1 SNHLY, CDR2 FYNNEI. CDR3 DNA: TGTGCCAGCAGTGAAGACAGTTCTGGAAACACCATATATTTT. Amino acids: CASSEDSSGNTIYF.

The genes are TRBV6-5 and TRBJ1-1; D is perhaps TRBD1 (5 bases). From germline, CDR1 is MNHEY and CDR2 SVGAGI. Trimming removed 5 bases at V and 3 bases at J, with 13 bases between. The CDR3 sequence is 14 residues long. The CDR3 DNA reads TGTGCCAGCAGTCCCCCTGGGGCCTACACTGAAGCTTTCTTT. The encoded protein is CASSPPGAYTEAFF.

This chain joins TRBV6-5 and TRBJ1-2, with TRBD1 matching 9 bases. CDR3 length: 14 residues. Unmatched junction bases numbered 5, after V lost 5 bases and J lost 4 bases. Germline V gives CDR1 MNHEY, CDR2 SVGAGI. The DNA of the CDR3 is TGTGCCAGCAGTCAGGGACAGGGAAGCTATGGCTACACCTTC. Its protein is CASSQGQGSYGYTF.

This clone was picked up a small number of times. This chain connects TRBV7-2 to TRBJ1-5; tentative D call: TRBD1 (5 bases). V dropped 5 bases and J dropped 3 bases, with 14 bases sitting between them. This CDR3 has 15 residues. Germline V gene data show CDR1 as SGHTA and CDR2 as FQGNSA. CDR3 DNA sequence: TGTGCCAGCAGCCCAGGGTCTTTAATCAATCAGCCCCAGCATTTT. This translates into CASSPGSLINQPQHF.

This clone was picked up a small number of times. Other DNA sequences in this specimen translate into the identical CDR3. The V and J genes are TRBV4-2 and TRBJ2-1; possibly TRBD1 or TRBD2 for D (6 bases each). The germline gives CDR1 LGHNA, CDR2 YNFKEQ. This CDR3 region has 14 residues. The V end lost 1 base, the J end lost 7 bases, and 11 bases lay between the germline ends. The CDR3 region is CASSQARGGNEQFF. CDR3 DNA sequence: TGTGCCAGCAGCCAAGCTCGAGGGGGGAATGAGCAGTTCTTC.

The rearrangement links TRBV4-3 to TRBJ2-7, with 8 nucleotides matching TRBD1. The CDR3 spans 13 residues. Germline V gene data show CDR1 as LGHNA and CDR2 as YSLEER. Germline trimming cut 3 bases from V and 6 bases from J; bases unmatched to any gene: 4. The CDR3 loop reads CASSQQGAGEQYF. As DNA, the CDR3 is TGCGCCAGCAGCCAGCAGGGGGCGGGCGAGCAGTACTTC.

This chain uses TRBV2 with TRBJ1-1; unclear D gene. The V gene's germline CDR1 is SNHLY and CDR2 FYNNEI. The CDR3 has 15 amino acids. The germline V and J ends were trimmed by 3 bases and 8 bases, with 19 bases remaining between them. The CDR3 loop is CASSEWGGSGIEAFF. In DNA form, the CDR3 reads TGTGCCAGCAGTGAGTGGGGAGGGAGTGGCATAGAAGCTTTCTTT.

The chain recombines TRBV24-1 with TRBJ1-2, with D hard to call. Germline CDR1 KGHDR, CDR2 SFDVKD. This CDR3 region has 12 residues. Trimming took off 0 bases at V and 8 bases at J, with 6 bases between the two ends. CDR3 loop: CATSDLREGYTF. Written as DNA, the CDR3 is TGTGCCACCAGTGATTTGCGTGAAGGCTACACCTTC.

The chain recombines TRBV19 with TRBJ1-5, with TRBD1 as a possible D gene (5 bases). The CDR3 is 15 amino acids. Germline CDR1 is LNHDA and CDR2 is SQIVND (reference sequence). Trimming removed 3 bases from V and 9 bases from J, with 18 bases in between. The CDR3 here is CASSITRDGPSPQHF. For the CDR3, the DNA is TGTGCCAGTAGTATCACTCGGGACGGGCCCTCGCCCCAGCATTTT.

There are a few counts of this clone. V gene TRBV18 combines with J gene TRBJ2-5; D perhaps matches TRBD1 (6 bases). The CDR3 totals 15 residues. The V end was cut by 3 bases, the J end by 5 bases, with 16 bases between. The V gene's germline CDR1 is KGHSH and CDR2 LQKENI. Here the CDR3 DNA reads TGTGCCAGCTCACCCGGCAGGGGTGTTCGGGAGACCCAGTACTTC. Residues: CASSPGRGVRETQYF.

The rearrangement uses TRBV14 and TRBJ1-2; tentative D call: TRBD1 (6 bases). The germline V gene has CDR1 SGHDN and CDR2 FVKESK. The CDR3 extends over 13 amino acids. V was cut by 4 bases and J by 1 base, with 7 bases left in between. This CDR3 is CASSRTDNYGYTF. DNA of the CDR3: TGTGCCAGCAGCCGGACAGATAACTATGGCTACACCTTC.

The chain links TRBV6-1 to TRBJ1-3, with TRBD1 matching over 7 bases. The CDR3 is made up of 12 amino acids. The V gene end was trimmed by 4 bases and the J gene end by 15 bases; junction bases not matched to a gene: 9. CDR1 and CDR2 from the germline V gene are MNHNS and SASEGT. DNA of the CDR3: TGTGCCAGCAGTGGACAGGGTGCATTGGCATATTTT. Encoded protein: CASSGQGALAYF.

As DNA, the CDR3 is TGTGCCAGCAGTGGGGGGAGGGGATCATTCTTT. It encodes CASSGGRGSFF. The chain is built from TRBV12-3 or TRBV12-4 and TRBJ1-1; D possibly corresponds to TRBD1 (5 bases). CDR3 length equals 11 residues. The germline V and J ends were trimmed by 5 bases and 14 bases, with 15 bases remaining between them.

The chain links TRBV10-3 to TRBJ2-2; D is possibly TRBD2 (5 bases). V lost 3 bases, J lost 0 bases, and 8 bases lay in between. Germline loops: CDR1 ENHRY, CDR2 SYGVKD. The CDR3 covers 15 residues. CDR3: CAISDWESNTGELFF. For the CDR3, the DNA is TGTGCCATCAGTGATTGGGAGTCGAACACCGGGGAGCTGTTTTTT.

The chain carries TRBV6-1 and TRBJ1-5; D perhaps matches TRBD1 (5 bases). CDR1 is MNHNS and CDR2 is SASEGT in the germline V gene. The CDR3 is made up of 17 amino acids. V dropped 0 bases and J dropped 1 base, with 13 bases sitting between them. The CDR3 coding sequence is TGTGCCAGCAGTGAAGCGCCGGGAAGGGGAAGCAATCAGCCCCAGCATTTT. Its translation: CASSEAPGRGSNQPQHF.

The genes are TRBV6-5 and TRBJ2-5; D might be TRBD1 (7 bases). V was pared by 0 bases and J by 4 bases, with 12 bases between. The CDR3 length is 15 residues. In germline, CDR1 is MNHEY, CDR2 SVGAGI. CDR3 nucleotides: TGTGCCAGCAGTTACTCGGGCGGGACAGTAGAGACCCAGTACTTC. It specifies CASSYSGGTVETQYF.

CDR3 amino acids: CASSLLANGYTF. The CDR3 DNA follows: TGTGCCAGCAGCTTATTGGCAAATGGCTACACCTTC. This chain uses TRBV11-2 with TRBJ1-2; D is unclear. The CDR3 has 12 residues. V was cut by 2 bases and J by 6 bases, with 7 bases left in between. Per germline, CDR1 SGHAT and CDR2 FQNNGV. Based on the CDR3 plus reference TRBV11-2 and TRBJ1-2, the full variable domain is EAGVAQSPRYKIIEKRQSVAFWCNPISGHATLYWYQQILGQGPKLLIQFQNNGVVDDSQLPKDRFSAERLKGVDSTLKIQPAKLEDSAVYLCASSLLANGYTFGSGTRLTVV.

The CDR3 loop reads CASSPRLAGGQNEQFF. CDR3 sequence (DNA): TGTGCCAGCAGCCCGAGACTAGCGGGGGGGCAAAATGAGCAGTTCTTC. The chain couples TRBV7-3 to TRBJ2-1; TRBD2 matches at 14 bases. The junction had 7 bases not matched to a gene; V was cut back by 5 bases and J by 7 bases. Looked up from germline, CDR1 is SGHTA and CDR2 is FQGTGA. The CDR3 loop spans 16 amino acids.

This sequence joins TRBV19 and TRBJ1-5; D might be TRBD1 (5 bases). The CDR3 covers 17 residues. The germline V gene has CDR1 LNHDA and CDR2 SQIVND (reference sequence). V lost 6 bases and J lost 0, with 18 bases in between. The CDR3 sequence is CASSLAPWGYSNQPQHF. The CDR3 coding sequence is TGTGCCAGTAGCCTCGCCCCCTGGGGGTATAGCAATCAGCCCCAGCATTTT.

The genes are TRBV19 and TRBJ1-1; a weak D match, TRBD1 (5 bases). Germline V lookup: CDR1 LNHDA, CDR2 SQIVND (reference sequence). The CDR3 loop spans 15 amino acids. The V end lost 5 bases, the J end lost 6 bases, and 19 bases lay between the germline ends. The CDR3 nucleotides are TGTGCCAGTAGTGAGTCAGGGCTTATGCCGTCTGAAGCTTTCTTT. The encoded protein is CASSESGLMPSEAFF.

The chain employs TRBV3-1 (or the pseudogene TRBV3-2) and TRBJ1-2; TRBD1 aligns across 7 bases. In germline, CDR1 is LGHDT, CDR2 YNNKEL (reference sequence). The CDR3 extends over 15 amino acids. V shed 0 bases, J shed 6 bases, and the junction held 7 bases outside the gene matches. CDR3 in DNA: TGTGCCAGCAGCCAAGACCGAAGACAGGGTCATGGCTACACCTTC. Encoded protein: CASSQDRRQGHGYTF.

The DNA for the CDR3 is TGTGCCAGCAGTTTTCGGGGGGGCTACGAGCAGTACTTC. This translates into CASSFRGGYEQYF. The chain is built from TRBV27 and TRBJ2-7, with 8 bases fitting TRBD2. Germline values: CDR1 MNHEY, CDR2 SMNVEV (reference sequence). J gave up 3 bases and V 3 bases, and 1 base lay outside the gene matches. CDR3 length: 13 residues.

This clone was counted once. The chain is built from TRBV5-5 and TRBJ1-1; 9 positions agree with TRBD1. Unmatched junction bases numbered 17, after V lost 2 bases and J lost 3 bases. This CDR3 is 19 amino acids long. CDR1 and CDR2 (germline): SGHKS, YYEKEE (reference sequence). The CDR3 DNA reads TGTGCCAGCAGCTTTCCCCCAACGGGGACAGGGAGTTTGGACACTGAAGCTTTCTTT. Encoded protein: CASSFPPTGTGSLDTEAFF.

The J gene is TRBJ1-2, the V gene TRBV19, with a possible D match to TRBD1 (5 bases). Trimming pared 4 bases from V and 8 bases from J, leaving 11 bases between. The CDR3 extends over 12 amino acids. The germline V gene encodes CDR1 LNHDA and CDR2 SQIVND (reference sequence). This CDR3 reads CASSKTDGGYTF. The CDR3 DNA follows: TGTGCCAGTAGTAAGACAGATGGAGGCTACACCTTC.

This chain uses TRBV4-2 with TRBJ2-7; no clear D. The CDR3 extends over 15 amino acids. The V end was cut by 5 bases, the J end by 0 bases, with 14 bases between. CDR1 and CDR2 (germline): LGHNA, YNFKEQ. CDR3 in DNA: TGTGCCAGCAGCGCCAGCCTAACGAGCTCCTACGAGCAGTACTTC. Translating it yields CASSASLTSSYEQYF.

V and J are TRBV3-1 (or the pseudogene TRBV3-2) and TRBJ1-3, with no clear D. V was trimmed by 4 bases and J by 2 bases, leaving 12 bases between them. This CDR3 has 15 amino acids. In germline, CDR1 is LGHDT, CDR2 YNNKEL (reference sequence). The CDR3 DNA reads TGTGCCAGCAGCCTCACGGGGAGGGCTGGAAACACCATATATTTT. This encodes CASSLTGRAGNTIYF.

CDR3 sequence reads: CASGPRTGSYEQYF. For the CDR3, the DNA is TGTGCTAGTGGCCCCCGTACGGGCTCCTACGAGCAGTACTTC. The rearrangement links TRBV12-5 to TRBJ2-7; the D is unclear. Germline-derived CDR1 and CDR2 are LGHNT and FRNRAP. This CDR3 comprises 14 residues. V gave up 6 bases and J gave up 0 bases, with 12 bases separating them.

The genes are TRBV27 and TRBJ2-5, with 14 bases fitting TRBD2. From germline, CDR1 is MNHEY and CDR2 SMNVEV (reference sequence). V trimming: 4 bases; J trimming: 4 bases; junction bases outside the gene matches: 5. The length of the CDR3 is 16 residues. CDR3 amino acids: CASSSYGTSGRETQYF. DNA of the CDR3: TGTGCCAGCAGTTCCTACGGGACTAGCGGGAGAGAGACCCAGTACTTC.

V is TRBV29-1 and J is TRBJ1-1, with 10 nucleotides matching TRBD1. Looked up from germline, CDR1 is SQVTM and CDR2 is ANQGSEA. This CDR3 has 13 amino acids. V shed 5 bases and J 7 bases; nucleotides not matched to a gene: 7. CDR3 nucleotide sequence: TGCAGCGTTCAGACAGGGGGCGCGGTTGAAGCTTTCTTT. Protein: CSVQTGGAVEAFF.

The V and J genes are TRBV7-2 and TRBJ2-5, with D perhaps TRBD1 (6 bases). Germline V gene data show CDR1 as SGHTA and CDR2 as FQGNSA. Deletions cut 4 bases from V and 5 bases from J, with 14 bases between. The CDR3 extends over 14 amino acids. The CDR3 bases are TGTGCCAGCAGCTCATCAGGGGTCAGGGAGACCCAGTACTTC. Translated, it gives CASSSSGVRETQYF.